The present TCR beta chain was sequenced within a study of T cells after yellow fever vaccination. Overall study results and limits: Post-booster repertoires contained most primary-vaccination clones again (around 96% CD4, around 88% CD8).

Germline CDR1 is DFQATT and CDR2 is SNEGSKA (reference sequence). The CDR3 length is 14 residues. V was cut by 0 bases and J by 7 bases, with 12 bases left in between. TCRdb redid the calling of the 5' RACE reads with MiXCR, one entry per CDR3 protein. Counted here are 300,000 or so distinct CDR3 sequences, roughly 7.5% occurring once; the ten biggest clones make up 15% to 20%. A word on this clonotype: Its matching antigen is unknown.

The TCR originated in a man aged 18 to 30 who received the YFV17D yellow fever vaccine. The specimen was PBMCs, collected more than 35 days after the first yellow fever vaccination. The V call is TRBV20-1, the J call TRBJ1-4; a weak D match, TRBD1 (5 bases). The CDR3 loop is CSARDPTGGEKLFF. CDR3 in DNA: TGCAGTGCTAGAGATCCAACCGGGGGTGAAAAACTGTTTTTT.